The clone carrying this T cell receptor beta chain showed up many times. This sample was taken from a study of T-cell reconstitution after alpha-beta-depleted transplantation in children. Unique molecular identifiers were built into the TCRbeta library. MiXCR, run by TCRdb on the PCR reads, gives a single entry per CDR3 protein. The table includes about 230,000 distinct CDR3 sequences, 8% to 9.5% detected once. V gave up 0 bases and J gave up 2 bases, with 10 bases separating them. Germline V gene lookup returns CDR1 ENHRY and CDR2 SYGVKD. CDR3 size: 15 residues. The chain recombines TRBV10-3 with TRBJ1-2; unclear D gene. The sample consisted of PBMCs from the stem cell graft donor, taken from the stem cell graft. The source is a human donor who donated a stem cell graft to a child with acute lymphoblastic leukemia. This chain's CDR3 is CAISESSAGNYGYTF. The CDR3 DNA reads as TGTGCCATCAGTGAGTCGAGTGCCGGGAACTATGGCTACACCTTC.